This passage covers 27 T cell receptor beta chains from one sample sequenced in a study of blood T cell repertoires in COVID-19 (dated by TCRdb to 2019 to 2021). Receptor libraries were prepared by the immunoSEQ multiplex PCR assay. The table was pulled from immuneACCESS by TCRdb, which kept in-frame rearrangements only. Such tables lose some clones; where checked, under half of the loss comes from unresolved V genes, and the rest has no known cause. The sample data list roughly 120,000 clones, and about four fifths of these were observed just once. The ten largest clones take up over 2% of the sample. Sequencing was done on a sample of peripheral blood. All receptors derive from a man between 65 and 80 years old with acute or convalescent COVID-19.

J is TRBJ2-5 and V is TRBV5-4; the match to TRBD1 covers 7 bases. This CDR3 has 14 residues. From germline, CDR1 is SGHNT and CDR2 YYREEE (reference sequence). J lost 1 base, V lost 2 bases, and 2 bases had no gene match. The CDR3 DNA is TGTGCCAGCAGCTTACAGGGGATCCAAGAGACCCAGTACTTC. This sequence encodes CASSLQGIQETQYF. The full variable domain, its missing parts supplied by reference TRBV5-4 and TRBJ2-5, is ETGVTQSPTHLIKTRGQQVTLRCSSQSGHNTVSWYQQALGQGPQFIFQYYREEENGRGNFPPRFSGLQFPNYSSELNVNALELDDSALYLCASSLQGIQETQYFGPGTRLLVL.

The CDR3 DNA is TGTGCCAGCAGCTTAGGAGACAGGGGGCACGAGCAGTACTTC. It codes for CASSLGDRGHEQYF. V usage is TRBV7-9 and J usage is TRBJ2-7; 10 nucleotides line up with TRBD1. V gave up 1 base and J gave up 5 bases; unmatched junction bases: 2. The germline V gene has CDR1 SEHNR and CDR2 FQNEAQ (reference sequence). CDR3 length: 14 residues. The whole variable domain, remainder taken from reference TRBV7-9 and TRBJ2-7, is DTGVSQNPRHKITKRGQNVTFRCDPISEHNRLYWYRQTLGQGPEFLTYFQNEAQLEKSRLLSDRFSAERPKGSFSTLEIQRTEQGDSAMYLCASSLGDRGHEQYFGPGTRLTVT.

The CDR3, as DNA: TGCGCCAGCAGTGAGACTAAGGACACCCGCTCCTATAATTCACCCCTCCACTTT. It codes for CASSETKDTRSYNSPLHF. This chain joins TRBV10-1 and TRBJ1-6, with D possibly matching TRBD1 (5 bases). The V end was cut by 2 bases, the J end by 0 bases, with 14 bases between. This CDR3 comprises 18 residues. From germline, CDR1 is WNHNN and CDR2 SYGVQD (reference sequence).

The chain joins TRBV7-9 to TRBJ1-1, with TRBD1 as a possible D gene (6 bases). Looked up from germline, CDR1 is SEHNR and CDR2 is FQNEAQ (reference sequence). This CDR3 contains 13 residues. V lost 2 bases and J lost 6, with 10 bases in between. The CDR3 DNA follows: TGTGCCAGCAGCTTACCAGGGGTCCCTGAAGCTTTCTTT. Amino acids: CASSLPGVPEAFF.

The chain employs TRBV18 and TRBJ2-1, with 8 bases aligning to TRBD2. CDR1 is KGHSH, CDR2 LQKENI, per germline. This CDR3 spans 15 amino acids. V shed 4 bases, J shed 4 bases, and the junction held 6 bases outside the gene matches. The CDR3 region is CASSRNSGEYNEQFF. The DNA for the CDR3 is TGTGCCAGCTCACGGAATAGCGGGGAGTACAATGAGCAGTTCTTC.

The V and J genes are TRBV6-2 or TRBV6-3 and TRBJ1-5; 9 positions agree with TRBD1. CDR1 and CDR2 from the germline V gene are MNHEY and SVGEGT. The CDR3 length is 17 residues. Trimming at V came to 3 bases and at J to 5 bases, leaving 11 bases not matched to a gene. The CDR3 protein is CASSYNPQGAQDQPQHF. CDR3 nucleotides: TGTGCCAGCAGTTATAATCCACAGGGGGCGCAGGATCAGCCCCAGCATTTT.

The chain joins TRBV7-2 to TRBJ2-7, with TRBD2 matching over 9 bases. Germline values: CDR1 SGHTA, CDR2 FQGNSA. The trim removed 5 bases at V and 1 base at J, leaving 3 bases unmatched. The CDR3 totals 14 residues. CDR3 amino acids: CASSPTSGSYEQYF. The CDR3 DNA reads as TGTGCCAGCAGCCCCACTAGCGGGTCCTACGAGCAGTACTTC.

This sequence joins TRBV18 and TRBJ2-7, with 14 bases aligning to TRBD2. The CDR3 has 18 residues. The germline V gene has CDR1 KGHSH and CDR2 LQKENI. The junction had 10 bases not matched to a gene; V was cut back by 3 bases and J by 3 bases. CDR3 amino acids: CASSPATGLAGVHYEQYF. CDR3 bases: TGTGCCAGCTCACCCGCTACGGGACTAGCGGGGGTTCACTACGAGCAGTACTTC.

The chain employs TRBV9 and TRBJ2-2, with TRBD2 identical over 9 bases. This CDR3 is 16 amino acids long. Germline values: CDR1 SGDLS, CDR2 YYNGEE. V lost 2 bases, J lost 0 bases, and 2 bases stayed unmatched. The CDR3 reads CASSVAGGTNTGELFF. CDR3 coding DNA: TGTGCCAGCAGCGTGGCGGGGGGGACGAACACCGGGGAGCTGTTTTTT.

This chain's CDR3 is CAWNAGGQGASPLHF. The CDR3 DNA reads as TGTGCCTGGAACGCCGGAGGGCAGGGTGCCTCACCCCTCCACTTT. The rearrangement uses TRBV30 and TRBJ1-6; a possible D gene is TRBD1 (5 bases). There are 15 residues in the CDR3. Trimming pared 4 bases from V and 10 bases from J, leaving 20 bases between. From germline, CDR1 is GTSNPN and CDR2 SVGIG (reference sequence).

CDR3 sequence (DNA): TGTGCCAGCAGCTTGTACGGGACTTACTCCTACGAGCAGTACTTC. Protein sequence: CASSLYGTYSYEQYF. V and J are TRBV7-9 and TRBJ2-7; possibly TRBD2 for D (6 bases). The CDR3 consists of 15 residues. Trimming removed 3 bases at V and 0 bases at J, with 12 bases between. Germline V lookup: CDR1 SEHNR, CDR2 FQNEAQ (reference sequence). Together with reference TRBV7-9 and TRBJ2-7, the CDR3 gives the full variable domain: DTGVSQNPRHKITKRGQNVTFRCDPISEHNRLYWYRQTLGQGPEFLTYFQNEAQLEKSRLLSDRFSAERPKGSFSTLEIQRTEQGDSAMYLCASSLYGTYSYEQYFGPGTRLTVT.

This chain connects TRBV25-1 to TRBJ1-2, with TRBD1 as a possible D gene (6 bases). The CDR3 is 15 amino acids. The V gene lost 4 bases and the J gene lost 8 bases, with 20 bases spanning the gap. CDR1 and CDR2 from the germline V gene are MGHDK and SYGVNS. The CDR3 region is CASSAQGSGRGGYTF. Written as DNA, the CDR3 is TGTGCCAGCAGTGCTCAGGGGAGTGGCAGAGGGGGCTACACCTTC.

The chain uses TRBV5-1 and TRBJ1-4, with D unresolved. V lost 4 bases and J 7 bases, leaving 17 bases between the germline ends. Germline CDR1 reads SGHRS; CDR2 reads YFSETQ. The CDR3 runs to 15 residues. Written as DNA, the CDR3 is TGCGCCAGCAGCCCCTTCGCGGCGGGCAGTGAAAAACTGTTTTTT. Protein: CASSPFAAGSEKLFF.

The V and J genes are TRBV11-2 and TRBJ2-2; tentatively, D is TRBD1 (5 bases). The germline V gene has CDR1 SGHAT and CDR2 FQNNGV. The CDR3 sequence is 14 residues long. The V gene lost 5 bases and the J gene lost 5 bases, with 12 bases spanning the gap. The CDR3, as DNA: TGTGCCAGCAGCCTAGTAGACAGTACCGGGGAGCTGTTTTTT. Its protein product is CASSLVDSTGELFF.

This chain uses TRBV29-1 with TRBJ2-1; 9 nucleotides line up with TRBD1. There are 18 residues in the CDR3. With V trimmed by 1 base and J by 8 bases, 18 bases remained unmatched. Germline-derived CDR1 and CDR2 are SQVTM and ANQGSEA. The CDR3 DNA reads TGCAGCGTTGAAGGGCGTAAGGGCACAGGGGGCCTAGCTTATGAGCAGTTCTTC. Translation: CSVEGRKGTGGLAYEQFF.

The V and J genes are TRBV11-3 and TRBJ2-2, with 10 bases that match TRBD2. CDR1 and CDR2 from the germline V gene are SGHNT and YENEEA. This CDR3 is built from 16 residues. Trimming took 5 bases from V and 0 from J; bases not matched to a gene: 3. CDR3 loop: CASSPTSGTNTGELFF. DNA of the CDR3: TGTGCCAGCAGCCCTACTAGCGGGACGAACACCGGGGAGCTGTTTTTT.

This rearrangement joins TRBV19 to TRBJ1-6; 10 bases map to TRBD1. With 6 bases clipped from V and 7 bases from J, the junction kept 6 bases outside the gene matches. Germline assignment: CDR1 LNHDA and CDR2 SQIVND (reference sequence). There are 15 residues in the CDR3. The CDR3 DNA reads as TGTGCCAGTAGGACAGGGGGCGCCTGGAATTCACCCCTCCACTTT. This codes for CASRTGGAWNSPLHF.

The genes are TRBV2 and TRBJ1-1; possibly TRBD1 for D (5 bases). This CDR3 contains 15 residues. Germline-derived CDR1 and CDR2 are SNHLY and FYNNEI. V was pared by 2 bases and J by 4 bases, with 14 bases between. The CDR3 region is CASSENLAGSTEAFF. The CDR3 DNA reads as TGTGCCAGCAGTGAAAATCTGGCAGGGTCCACTGAAGCTTTCTTT.

CDR3 region: CASSLSTGKNNYGYTF. For the CDR3, the DNA is TGTGCCAGCAGCTTAAGTACAGGGAAAAACAACTATGGCTACACCTTC. This chain links TRBV11-2 with TRBJ1-2; D is perhaps TRBD1 (6 bases). This CDR3 has 16 residues. Germline CDR1 is SGHAT and CDR2 is FQNNGV. V was pared by 2 bases and J by 2 bases, with 15 bases between.

The table lists this clone with a count of one. The V gene is TRBV18, the J gene TRBJ1-1; a weak D match, TRBD1 (5 bases). CDR1 and CDR2 (germline): KGHSH, LQKENI. Deletions cut 0 bases from V and 10 bases from J, with 15 bases between. This CDR3 comprises 14 residues. The CDR3: CASSPPGGFLGAFF. In nucleotides, the CDR3 is TGTGCCAGCTCACCACCGGGGGGTTTTCTGGGAGCTTTCTTT.

V is TRBV7-2 and J is TRBJ1-1; D is uncertain. Germline V gives CDR1 SGHTA, CDR2 FQGNSA. Trimming took off 3 bases at V and 6 bases at J, with 5 bases between the two ends. The CDR3 contains 11 residues. The CDR3 reads CASSFYAEAFF. CDR3 DNA sequence: TGTGCCAGCAGCTTCTATGCTGAAGCTTTCTTT.

The rearrangement uses TRBV27 and TRBJ1-1; D gene ambiguous. Germline lookup yields CDR1 MNHEY and CDR2 SMNVEV (reference sequence). The CDR3 is 13 amino acids. V was cut by 2 bases and J by 1 base, with 5 bases left in between. The CDR3, as DNA: TGTGCCAGCAGTTTAGGAGGGAACACTGAAGCTTTCTTT. Translated: CASSLGGNTEAFF.

This rearrangement joins TRBV5-1 to TRBJ2-1; 9 bases are a match to TRBD1. V dropped 4 bases and J dropped 3; count of bases not matched to a gene: 2. The CDR3 covers 14 residues. The V gene's germline CDR1 is SGHRS and CDR2 YFSETQ. CDR3 in amino acids: CASSGTGLYNEQFF. The CDR3 region has the DNA TGCGCCAGCAGCGGGACAGGGCTCTACAATGAGCAGTTCTTC.

There are a few counts of this clone. The chain couples TRBV6-2 or TRBV6-3 to TRBJ2-5, with TRBD2 matching 9 bases. Germline CDR1 is MNHEY and CDR2 is SVGEGT. This CDR3 is 15 amino acids long. The junction had 6 bases not matched to a gene; V was cut back by 2 bases and J by 5 bases. The CDR3 sequence is CASSYGRGGHETQYF. The CDR3 bases are TGTGCCAGCAGTTACGGGCGGGGGGGCCATGAGACCCAGTACTTC.

The CDR3 protein is CASSLANSGGYTF. The CDR3 region has the DNA TGTGCCAGCAGCTTGGCCAATTCGGGGGGCTACACCTTC. The chain combines TRBV5-6 with TRBJ1-2, with D hard to call. The CDR3 sequence is 13 residues long. V lost 0 bases to trimming and J lost 8 bases, with 11 bases between them. Germline lookup yields CDR1 SGHDT and CDR2 YYEEEE.

The chain is built from TRBV16 and TRBJ2-1; TRBD1 matches at 7 bases. Germline-derived CDR1 and CDR2 are KGHSY and FQNENV. The CDR3 is 18 amino acids. The V gene end was trimmed by 1 base and the J gene end by 4 bases; junction bases not matched to a gene: 13. CDR3 bases: TGTGCCAGCAGCCAATTGGTAAAATCGGGACAGCCTTACAATGAGCAGTTCTTC. This gives the protein CASSQLVKSGQPYNEQFF.

The rearrangement links TRBV19 to TRBJ1-3; possibly TRBD1 for D (6 bases). V lost 8 bases and J 0 bases, leaving 23 bases between the germline ends. The CDR3 runs 18 residues. The V gene's germline CDR1 is LNHDA and CDR2 SQIVND (reference sequence). The CDR3 sequence is CASSTRELTGNSGNTIYF. The CDR3 nucleotides are TGTGCCAGTTCAACCCGAGAGCTGACAGGAAACTCTGGAAACACCATATATTTT.